This TCR beta chain was obtained from a study of early T cells in non-severe SARS-CoV-2 infection. Looked up from germline, CDR1 is SQVTM and CDR2 is ANQGSEA. The CDR3 is 14 residues long. Trimming cost V 7 bases and J 4 bases; bases outside gene matches: 6. TCRdb re-called the 5' RACE reads through MiXCR, storing one row per CDR3 protein. The repertoire consists of around 57,000 distinct CDR3 sequences, with around 5.7% occurring once and the leading ten covering 3.4%. This clonotype was detected many times. This sample comprised whole blood, obtained at baseline. The source is an adult who was a healthcare worker with PCR-confirmed SARS-CoV-2 infection or an uninfected control (not recorded which). The chain couples TRBV29-1 to TRBJ2-5; TRBD2 matches 13 bases. The chain's CDR3 is CSALLAGGVETQYF. CDR3 DNA: TGCAGCGCCTTACTAGCGGGAGGGGTAGAGACCCAGTACTTC. Drawing the rest from reference TRBV29-1 and TRBJ2-5, the complete variable domain is SAVISQKPSRDICQRGTSLTIQCQVDSQVTMMFWYRQQPGQSLTLIATANQGSEATYESGFVIDKFPISRPNLTFSTLTVSNMSPEDSSIYLCSALLAGGVETQYFGPGTRLLVL.